The T cell receptor beta chain described here comes from a study of CD8+ T cells in alopecia areata. This clone was picked up a small number of times. RNA extraction and reverse transcription yielded cDNA as sequencing template. Sequenced by immunoSEQ multiplex PCR; TCRdb stores in-frame clones only, minus some. The table records around 210,000 clones, around 50% of them present only once. The CDR3 covers 13 residues. The germline gives CDR1 SGDLS, CDR2 YYNGEE. V dropped 0 bases and J dropped 8; count of bases not matched to a gene: 2. PBMCs, the starting material, were the source of sorted CD4+ and CD8+ T cells.

What was sequenced was CD8+ T cells sorted from blood. The chain is built from TRBV9 and TRBJ2-1; TRBD2 matches at 7 bases. The clonotype originates from a human donor in good health. The CDR3 DNA reads as TGTGCCAGCAGCGTAGCTAGCGGAGATGAGCAGTTCTTC. Encoded protein: CASSVASGDEQFF.